This T cell receptor beta chain was observed in a study of T cells after yellow fever vaccination. One entry per CDR3 protein, called by TCRdb with MiXCR from the 5' RACE reads. Of about 310,000 distinct CDR3 sequences listed, about 3.5% are singletons. The length of the CDR3 is 22 residues. With V trimmed by 4 bases and J by 0 bases, 17 bases remained unmatched. V is TRBV12-3 or TRBV12-4 and J is TRBJ2-3, with 15 bases identical to TRBD2. The receptor was isolated from a man in his late teens or twenties who received the YFV17D yellow fever vaccine. The specimen comprised PBMCs, sampled on the day of the yellow fever booster vaccination. The CDR3: CASSWGLAGGRDHTVSTDTQYF. The CDR3 coding sequence is TGTGCCAGCAGTTGGGGACTAGCGGGGGGCCGAGACCATACAGTTAGCACAGATACGCAGTATTTT.